The source of this T cell receptor (beta chain) is a study of vaccination effects on CD4 cells after COVID-19 (dated by TCRdb to between 2021 and 2024). Context from the whole study: Participants received two doses of either the BNT162b2 or the mRNA-1273 mRNA SARS-CoV-2 vaccine. SARS-CoV-2 spike-specific CD4+ TCR repertoires were compared before and after mRNA vaccination in COVID-19 convalescent patients and in infection-naive vaccine recipients. A total of ten to eleven COVID-19 convalescent patients and a handful of SARS-CoV-2-naive healthy vaccine recipients were included in the full study. Cultures from other donors in the study were sequenced using the Oncomine TCR Beta short-read assay on an Illumina iSeq 100. Study-level results and caveats: Marked clonal contraction was observed in both infection-induced and vaccine-induced clones at late post-vaccination timepoints, consistent with waning T cell responses. Among healthy vaccine recipients, nearly all vaccine-induced clones were SARS-CoV-2 mono-reactive, and only 1 of 255 was cross-reactive with common cold coronaviruses. Only a small number of convalescent patients were included, and no early post-infection timepoints were available, which limited the study.

The ViraFEST assay stimulated PBMC with viral peptide pools and then used TCR sequencing to identify antigen-specific CD4+ T cell clonotypes by expansion. After more than 9 days of culture, CD4+ T cells were isolated with the EasySep CD4+ T cell isolation kit. The absence of prior SARS-CoV-2 infection in healthy vaccine recipients was confirmed by negative nucleocapsid antibodies before and after vaccination. Each well held roughly 2 million PBMC cultured in IMDM containing roughly 5.1% human AB serum, roughly 9.9 IU/ml IL-2 and gentamicin, along with around 11 ug/ml peptides. On days 3 and 7, half of the culture medium was replaced with fresh IL-2-containing medium. Unless noted otherwise, every peptide stimulation condition was cultured in triplicate wells. Using Ficoll-Paque Plus gradient centrifugation, PBMC were separated from whole blood and then either used fresh or cryopreserved at -140C. The overlapping peptide pools covered the spike proteins of SARS-CoV-2 and of the common cold coronaviruses HCoV-NL63, HCoV-OC43 and HCoV-229E. Genomic DNA was extracted from cultured CD4+ T cells with the QIAamp micro DNA kit.

Comment on this clone: The antigen it binds to is not known. One base away there is no much larger clone; base qualities are not given.

V trim: 4 bases; J trim: 11 bases; unmatched bases: 14. Based on the germline V gene (reference sequence), the CDR1 and CDR2 sequences are WNHNN and SYGVQD. From the cysteine up to the phenylalanine, the CDR3 has a length of 16 residues. Only the CDR3 DNA stays, 48 bases, in frame from base 1. The library was obtained by the immunoSEQ multiplex PCR assay. TCR beta CDR3 sequencing was performed on DNA from the cultured, isolated CD4+ T cells. Per the authors' processing: Non-productive TCR sequences were discarded, and reads were trimmed to the CDR3 region, with only CDR3s of 7 or more amino acids retained. Antigen-specific clonotypes were identified using the MANAFEST web app by comparison of expansion in peptide wells against reference cultures. To be called positive, a clone needed expansion at FDR<0.05 compared with the reference and with all other wells, an odds ratio greater than 5, and a frequency greater than 0.1% in two replicate wells. Clonotypes significantly expanded in SARS-CoV-2 spike wells and in at least one common cold coronavirus spike condition were defined as cross-reactive. Levenshtein distance calculated with the stringdist R package was used to assess CDR3 similarity, and unrooted trees were constructed with ape in R 3.6.1. TCRdb stores this immuneACCESS table with in-frame sequences only. Part of the clones is absent; in the studies checked, under half of the shortfall reflects unresolved V genes, and no reason is known for the rest. The V and J calls and clone size come from that table; D and trimming were worked out from the DNA. The sample contains roughly 20,000 clones, less than 85% of them found a single time. The leading ten clones occupy about a sixth of the sample.

The receptor comes from a human donor who received a COVID-19 vaccine. The material sequenced was CD4+ T cells from PBMCs cultured with HCoV-229E spike peptides, taken before COVID-19 vaccination. The cell subset or site tag for this specimen amounts to: HCoV-229E spike overlapping peptide pool stimulation. This chain is built from TRBV10-1 and TRBJ2-1, with 10 bases in between that match TRBD2. The nucleotide sequence reads as follows: TGCGCCAGCAGTGTGATACTACAAGAGCGGGAGGGGCAGCAGTTCTTC. This translates into CASSVILQEREGQQFF.